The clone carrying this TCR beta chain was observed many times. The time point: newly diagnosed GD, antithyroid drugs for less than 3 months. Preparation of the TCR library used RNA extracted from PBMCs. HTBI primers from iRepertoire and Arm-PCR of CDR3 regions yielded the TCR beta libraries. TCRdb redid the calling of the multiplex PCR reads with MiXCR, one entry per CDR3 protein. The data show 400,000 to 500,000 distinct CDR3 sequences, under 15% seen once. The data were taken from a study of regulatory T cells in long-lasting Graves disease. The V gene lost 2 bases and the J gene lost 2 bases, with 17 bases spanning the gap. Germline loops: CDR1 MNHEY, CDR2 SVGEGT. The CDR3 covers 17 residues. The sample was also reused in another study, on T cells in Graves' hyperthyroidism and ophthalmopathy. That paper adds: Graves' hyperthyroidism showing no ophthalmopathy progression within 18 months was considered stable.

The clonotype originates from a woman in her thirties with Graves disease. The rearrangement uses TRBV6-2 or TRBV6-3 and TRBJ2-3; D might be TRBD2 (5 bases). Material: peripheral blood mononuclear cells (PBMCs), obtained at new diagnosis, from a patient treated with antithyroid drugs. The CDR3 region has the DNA TGTGCCAGCAGTTACGAGTCTGACACGGACTCCACAGATACGCAGTATTTT. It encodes CASSYESDTDSTDTQYF.